This TCR beta chain comes out of a study of shared clonotypes between healthy human individuals. Whole-study context: Donor ages ranged 18 to 49 years: two women, a few men.

Study results and caveats: Collection of samples was limited to blood; tissue repertoires likely differ.

CDR3 length: 14 residues. Looked up from germline, CDR1 is MRHNA and CDR2 is SNTAGT. In the authors' workflow: As immunoSEQ supplied junction-only sequences (without quality scores), filtering differed. Profiled with immunoSEQ multiplex PCR; TCRdb holds only in-frame clones, not every one. That table supplies the V and J calls and clone size; D and trimming were determined from the DNA. The profile covers some 490,000 clones, with approximately 84% appearing a single time and roughly 13% taken by the ten largest. Some 100 million PBMCs per unsorted sample were used for genomic DNA. Concerning this clone: Its antigen is still unknown. A read error is likely here: a far larger clone is one base away.

Specimen: PBMCs. The genes are TRBV6-4 and TRBJ2-2; no reliable D call. The sequence was collected from a woman aged 40-49 years in good health. Some clones in this sample may be carry-over from other donors' samples. As DNA, the CDR3 is TGTGCCAGCAGCACATCGACTGACACCGAGGAGCTGTTTTTT. Translated, it gives CASSTSTDTEELFF.